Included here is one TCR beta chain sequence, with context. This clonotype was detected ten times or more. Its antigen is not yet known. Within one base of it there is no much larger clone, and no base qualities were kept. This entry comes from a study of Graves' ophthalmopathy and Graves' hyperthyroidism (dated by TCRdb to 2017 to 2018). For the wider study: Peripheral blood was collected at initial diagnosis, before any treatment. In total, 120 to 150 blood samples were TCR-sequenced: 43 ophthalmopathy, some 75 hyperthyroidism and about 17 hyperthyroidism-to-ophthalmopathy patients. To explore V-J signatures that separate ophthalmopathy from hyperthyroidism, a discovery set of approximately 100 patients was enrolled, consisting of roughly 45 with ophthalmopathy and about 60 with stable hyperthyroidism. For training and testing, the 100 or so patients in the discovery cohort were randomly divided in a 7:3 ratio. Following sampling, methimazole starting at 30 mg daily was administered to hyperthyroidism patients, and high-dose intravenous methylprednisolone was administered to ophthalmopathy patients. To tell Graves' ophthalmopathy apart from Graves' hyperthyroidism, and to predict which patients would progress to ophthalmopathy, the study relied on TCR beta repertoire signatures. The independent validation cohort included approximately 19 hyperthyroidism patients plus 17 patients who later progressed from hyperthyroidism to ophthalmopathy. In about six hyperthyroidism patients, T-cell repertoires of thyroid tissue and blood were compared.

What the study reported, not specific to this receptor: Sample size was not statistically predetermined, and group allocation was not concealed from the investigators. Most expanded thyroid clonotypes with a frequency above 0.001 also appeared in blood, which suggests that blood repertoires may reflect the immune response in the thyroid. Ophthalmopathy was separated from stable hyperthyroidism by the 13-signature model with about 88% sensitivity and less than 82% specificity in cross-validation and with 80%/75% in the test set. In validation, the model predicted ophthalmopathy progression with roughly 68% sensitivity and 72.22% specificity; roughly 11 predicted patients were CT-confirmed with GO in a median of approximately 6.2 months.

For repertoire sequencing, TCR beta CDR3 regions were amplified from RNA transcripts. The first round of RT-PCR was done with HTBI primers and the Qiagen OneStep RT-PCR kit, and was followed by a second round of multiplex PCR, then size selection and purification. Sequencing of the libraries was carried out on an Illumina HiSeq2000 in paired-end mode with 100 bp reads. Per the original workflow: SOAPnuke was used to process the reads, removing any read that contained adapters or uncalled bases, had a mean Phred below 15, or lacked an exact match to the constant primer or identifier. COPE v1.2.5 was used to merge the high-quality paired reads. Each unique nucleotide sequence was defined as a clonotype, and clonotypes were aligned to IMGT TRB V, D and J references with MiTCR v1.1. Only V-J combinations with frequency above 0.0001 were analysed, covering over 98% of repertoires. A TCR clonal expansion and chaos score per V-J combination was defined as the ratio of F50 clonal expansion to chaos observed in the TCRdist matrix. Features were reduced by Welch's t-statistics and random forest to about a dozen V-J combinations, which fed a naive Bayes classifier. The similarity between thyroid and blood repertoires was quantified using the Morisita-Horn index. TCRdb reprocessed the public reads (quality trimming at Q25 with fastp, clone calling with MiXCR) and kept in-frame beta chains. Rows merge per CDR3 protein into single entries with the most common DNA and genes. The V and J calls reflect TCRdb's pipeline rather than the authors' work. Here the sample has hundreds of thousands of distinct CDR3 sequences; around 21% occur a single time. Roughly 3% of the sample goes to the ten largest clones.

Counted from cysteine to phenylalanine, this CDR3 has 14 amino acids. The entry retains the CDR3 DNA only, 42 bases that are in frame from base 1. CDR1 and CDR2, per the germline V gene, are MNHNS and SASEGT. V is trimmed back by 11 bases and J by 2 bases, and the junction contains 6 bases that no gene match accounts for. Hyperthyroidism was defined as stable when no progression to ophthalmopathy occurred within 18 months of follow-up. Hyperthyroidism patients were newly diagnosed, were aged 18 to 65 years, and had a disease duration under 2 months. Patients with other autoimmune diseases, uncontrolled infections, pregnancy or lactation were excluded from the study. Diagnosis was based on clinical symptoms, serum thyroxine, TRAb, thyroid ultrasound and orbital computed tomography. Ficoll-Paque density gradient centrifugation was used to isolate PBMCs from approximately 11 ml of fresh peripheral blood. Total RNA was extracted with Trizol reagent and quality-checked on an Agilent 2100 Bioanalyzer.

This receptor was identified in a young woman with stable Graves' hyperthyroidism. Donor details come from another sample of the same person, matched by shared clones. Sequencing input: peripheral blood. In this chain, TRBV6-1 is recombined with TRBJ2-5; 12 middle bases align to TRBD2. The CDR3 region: CAGGLAGLQETQYF. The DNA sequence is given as TGTGCCGGAGGACTAGCGGGACTACAAGAGACCCAGTACTTC.